A single T cell receptor (beta chain) is shown here with its context. The antigen remains unidentified. Profiles of TCR beta VDJ and CDR3 were generated from a genomic DNA template. TCRdb redid the calling of the reads with MiXCR, one entry per CDR3 protein. The sample has roughly 260,000 distinct CDR3 sequences; approximately 45% are singletons. The junction had 7 bases not matched to a gene; V was cut back by 5 bases and J by 7 bases. This CDR3 region has 15 residues. Germline V CDR1 and CDR2: LNHDA, SQIVND (reference sequence). This sample was included in a study of CD8+CD57+ T cells in acquired aplastic anemia. Study as a whole: DNA per sorted CD4+ or CD8+ sample ranged 0.2 to 27.4 ug, averaging approximately 3.3 ug.

Patients picked for sequencing had shown CD8+CD57+ cell expansion detected by flow cytometry. Study-wide findings and caveats: Patient and control CD8+ Simpson's diversity was not significantly different. Patients and controls had in common approximately 28 CD8+ CDR3 sequences.

This receptor was taken from a human donor with aplastic anemia. The chain combines TRBV19 with TRBJ2-7; TRBD2 agrees at 14 bases. The material sequenced was sorted CD4+, CD8+, or CD8+CD57+ T cells (not recorded which) from PBMCs. CDR3 sequence reads: CASSLTSGRVKEQYF. CDR3 coding DNA: TGTGCCAGTAGTTTGACTAGCGGGAGGGTCAAGGAGCAGTACTTC.